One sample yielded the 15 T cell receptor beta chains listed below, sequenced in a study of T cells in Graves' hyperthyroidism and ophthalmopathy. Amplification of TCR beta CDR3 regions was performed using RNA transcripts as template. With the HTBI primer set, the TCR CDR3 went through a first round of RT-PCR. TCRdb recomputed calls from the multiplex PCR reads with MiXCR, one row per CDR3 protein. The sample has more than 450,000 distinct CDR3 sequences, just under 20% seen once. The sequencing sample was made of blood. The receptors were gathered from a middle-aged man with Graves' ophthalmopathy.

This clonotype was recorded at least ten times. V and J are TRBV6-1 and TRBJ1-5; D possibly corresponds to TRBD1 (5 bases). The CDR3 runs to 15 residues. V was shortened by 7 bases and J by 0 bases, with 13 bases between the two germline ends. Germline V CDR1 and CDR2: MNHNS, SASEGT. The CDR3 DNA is TGTGCCAGCACCCCGACAGCAAATAGCAATCAGCCCCAGCATTTT. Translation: CASTPTANSNQPQHF.

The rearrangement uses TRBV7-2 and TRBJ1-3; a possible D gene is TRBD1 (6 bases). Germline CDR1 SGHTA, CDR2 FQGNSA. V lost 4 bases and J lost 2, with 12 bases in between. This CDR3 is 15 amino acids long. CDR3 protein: CASSSYQGTGNTIYF. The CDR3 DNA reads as TGTGCCAGCAGCTCGTACCAGGGGACTGGAAACACCATATATTTT.

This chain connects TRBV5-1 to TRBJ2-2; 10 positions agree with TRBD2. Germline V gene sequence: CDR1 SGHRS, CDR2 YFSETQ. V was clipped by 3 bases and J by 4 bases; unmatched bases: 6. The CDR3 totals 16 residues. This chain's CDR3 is CASSSAGGKTTGELFF. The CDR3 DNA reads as TGCGCCAGCAGCTCAGCGGGAGGGAAGACCACCGGGGAGCTGTTTTTT.

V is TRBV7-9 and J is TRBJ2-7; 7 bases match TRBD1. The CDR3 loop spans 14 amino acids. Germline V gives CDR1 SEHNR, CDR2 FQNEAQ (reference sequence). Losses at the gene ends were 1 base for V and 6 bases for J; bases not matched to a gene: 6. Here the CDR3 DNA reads TGTGCCAGCAGCTTAGGCCCGGGACAGAGCGAGCAGTACTTC. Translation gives CASSLGPGQSEQYF.

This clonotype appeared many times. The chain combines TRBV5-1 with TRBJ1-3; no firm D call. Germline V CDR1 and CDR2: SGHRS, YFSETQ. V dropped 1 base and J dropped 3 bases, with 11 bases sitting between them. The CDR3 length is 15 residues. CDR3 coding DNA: TGCGCCAGCAGCTTGTCCGGGAGAGGTGGAAACACCATATATTTT. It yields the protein CASSLSGRGGNTIYF.

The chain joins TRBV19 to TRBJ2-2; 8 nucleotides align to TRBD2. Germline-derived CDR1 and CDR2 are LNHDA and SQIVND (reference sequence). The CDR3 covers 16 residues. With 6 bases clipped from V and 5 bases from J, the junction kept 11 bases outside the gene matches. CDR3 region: CASRPPGLGRTGELFF. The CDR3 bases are TGTGCCAGTAGGCCCCCGGGACTAGGGCGAACCGGGGAGCTGTTTTTT.

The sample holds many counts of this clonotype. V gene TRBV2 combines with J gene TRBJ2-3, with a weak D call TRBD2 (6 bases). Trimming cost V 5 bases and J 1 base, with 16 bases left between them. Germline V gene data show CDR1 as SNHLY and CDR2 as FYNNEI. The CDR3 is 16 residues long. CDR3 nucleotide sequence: TGTGCCAGCAGTCCAACGTTCGGGGGAGGCACAGATACGCAGTATTTT. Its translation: CASSPTFGGGTDTQYF.

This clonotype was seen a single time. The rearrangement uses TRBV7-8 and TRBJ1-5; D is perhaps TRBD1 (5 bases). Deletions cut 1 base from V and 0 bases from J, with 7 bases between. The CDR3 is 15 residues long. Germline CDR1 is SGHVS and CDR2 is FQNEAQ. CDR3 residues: CASSLDRLSNQPQHF. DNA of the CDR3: TGTGCCAGCAGCTTAGACAGGCTTAGCAATCAGCCCCAGCATTTT.

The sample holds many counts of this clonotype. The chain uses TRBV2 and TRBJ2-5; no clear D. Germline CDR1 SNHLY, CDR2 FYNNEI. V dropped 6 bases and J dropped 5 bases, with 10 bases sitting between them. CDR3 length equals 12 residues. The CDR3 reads CASRGIGETQYF. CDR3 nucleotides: TGTGCCAGCAGGGGTATTGGGGAGACCCAGTACTTC.

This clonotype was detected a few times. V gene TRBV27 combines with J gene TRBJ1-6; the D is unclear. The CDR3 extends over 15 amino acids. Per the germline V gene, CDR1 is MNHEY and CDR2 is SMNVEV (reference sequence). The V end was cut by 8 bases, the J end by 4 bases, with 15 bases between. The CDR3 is CASSFEGFYNSPLHF. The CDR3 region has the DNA TGTGCCAGCTCCTTTGAAGGGTTTTATAATTCACCCCTCCACTTT.

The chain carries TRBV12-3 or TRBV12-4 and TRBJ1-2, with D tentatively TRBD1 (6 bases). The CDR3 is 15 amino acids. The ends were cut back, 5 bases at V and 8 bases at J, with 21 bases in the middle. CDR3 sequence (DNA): TGTGCCAGCAGTCCATACCACCGGGACATGAGGGGCTACACCTTC. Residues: CASSPYHRDMRGYTF.

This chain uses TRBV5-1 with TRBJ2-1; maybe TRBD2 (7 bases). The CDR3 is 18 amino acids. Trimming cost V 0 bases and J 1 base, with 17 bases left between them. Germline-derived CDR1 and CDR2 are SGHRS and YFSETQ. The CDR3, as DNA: TGCGCCAGCAGCTTGGGGCTACGGGGGGCCGAGTCCTACAATGAGCAGTTCTTC. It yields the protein CASSLGLRGAESYNEQFF.

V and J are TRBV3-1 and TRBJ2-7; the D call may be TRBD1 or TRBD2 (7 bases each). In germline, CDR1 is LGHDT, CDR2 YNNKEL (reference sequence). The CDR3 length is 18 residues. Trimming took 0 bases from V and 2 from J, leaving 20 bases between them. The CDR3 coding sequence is TGTGCCAGCAGCCAAGATCTTGGGGGACAGACTAGCCCCTACGAGCAGTACTTC. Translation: CASSQDLGGQTSPYEQYF.

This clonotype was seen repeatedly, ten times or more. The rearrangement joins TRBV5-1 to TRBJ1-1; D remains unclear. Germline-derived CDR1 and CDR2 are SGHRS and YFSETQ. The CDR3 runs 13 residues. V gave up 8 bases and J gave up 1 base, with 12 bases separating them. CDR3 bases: TGCGCCAGTAGAGGAATGGGGAACACTGAAGCTTTCTTT. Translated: CASRGMGNTEAFF.

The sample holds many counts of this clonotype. CDR3 sequence reads: CSARERGAYEQYF. Here the CDR3 DNA reads TGCAGTGCTAGGGAGCGGGGAGCCTACGAGCAGTACTTC. V is TRBV20-1 and J is TRBJ2-7; TRBD2 matches 7 bases. Looked up from germline, CDR1 is DFQATT and CDR2 is SNEGSKA (reference sequence). The CDR3 is 13 residues long. The J segment lost 2 bases and the V segment lost 3 bases, leaving 4 bases of the junction unmatched.